This T cell receptor (beta chain) stems from a study of identical twins. The length of the CDR3 is 16 residues. Trimming removed 3 bases at V and 0 bases at J, with 16 bases between. The V gene's germline CDR1 is DFQATT and CDR2 SNEGSKA (reference sequence). MiXCR was run by TCRdb on the 5' RACE reads, yielding one entry per CDR3 protein. Of 270,000 or so distinct CDR3 sequences in the sample, around 8% are singletons; the top ten hold approximately 3%. Healthy Caucasians made up all donors. These data also formed part of another study, on yellow fever vaccine responses in identical twins.

V usage is TRBV20-1 and J usage is TRBJ2-3; D may correspond to TRBD1 or TRBD2 (5 bases each). This receptor was taken from a woman aged 18-30 years in good health. The sequencing sample was made of CD8+ T cells sorted from blood. The CDR3 protein is CSASLGTQSSTDTQYF. CDR3 nucleotide sequence: TGCAGTGCTAGTTTGGGGACGCAGTCTAGCACAGATACGCAGTATTTT.